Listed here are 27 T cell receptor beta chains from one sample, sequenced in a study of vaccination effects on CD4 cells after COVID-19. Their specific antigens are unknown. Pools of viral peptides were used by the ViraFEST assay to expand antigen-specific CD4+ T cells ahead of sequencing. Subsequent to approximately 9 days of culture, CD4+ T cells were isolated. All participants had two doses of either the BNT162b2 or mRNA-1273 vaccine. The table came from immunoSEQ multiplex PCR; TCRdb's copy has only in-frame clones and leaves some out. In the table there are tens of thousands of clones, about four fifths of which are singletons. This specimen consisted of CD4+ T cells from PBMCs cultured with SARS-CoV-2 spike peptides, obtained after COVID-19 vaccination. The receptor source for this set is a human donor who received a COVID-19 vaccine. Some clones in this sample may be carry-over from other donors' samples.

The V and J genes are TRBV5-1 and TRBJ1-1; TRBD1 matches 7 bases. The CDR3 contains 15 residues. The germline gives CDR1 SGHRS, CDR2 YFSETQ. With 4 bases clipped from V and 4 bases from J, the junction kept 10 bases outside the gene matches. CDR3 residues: CASSKRQGGGTEAFF. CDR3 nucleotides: TGCGCCAGCAGCAAACGACAGGGCGGGGGCACTGAAGCTTTCTTT.

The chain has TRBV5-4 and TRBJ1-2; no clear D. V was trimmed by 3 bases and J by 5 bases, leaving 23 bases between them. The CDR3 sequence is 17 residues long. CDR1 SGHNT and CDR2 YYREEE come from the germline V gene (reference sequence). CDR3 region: CASSSQPRSDPSYGYTF. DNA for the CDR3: TGTGCCAGCAGCTCCCAACCCCGATCTGACCCTTCTTATGGCTACACCTTC.

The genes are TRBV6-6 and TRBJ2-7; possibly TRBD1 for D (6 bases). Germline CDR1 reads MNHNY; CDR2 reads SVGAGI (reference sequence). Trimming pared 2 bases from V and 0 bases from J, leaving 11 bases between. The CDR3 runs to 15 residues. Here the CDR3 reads CASSYDQGPSYEQYV. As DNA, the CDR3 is TGTGCCAGCAGTTACGACCAGGGGCCCTCCTACGAGCAGTACGTC.

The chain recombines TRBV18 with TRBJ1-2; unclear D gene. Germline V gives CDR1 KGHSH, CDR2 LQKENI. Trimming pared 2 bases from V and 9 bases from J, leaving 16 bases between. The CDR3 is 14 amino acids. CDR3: CASSPRAGEGRYTF. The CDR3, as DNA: TGTGCCAGCTCACCAAGGGCGGGAGAAGGGCGCTACACCTTC.

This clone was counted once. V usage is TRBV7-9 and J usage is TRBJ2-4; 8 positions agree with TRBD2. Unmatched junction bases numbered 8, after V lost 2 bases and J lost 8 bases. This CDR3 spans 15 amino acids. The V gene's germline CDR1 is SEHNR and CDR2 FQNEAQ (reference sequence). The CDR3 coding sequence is TGTGCCAGCAGCTTACTGCGGGGGGAGGTGGACATTCAGTACTTC. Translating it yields CASSLLRGEVDIQYF.

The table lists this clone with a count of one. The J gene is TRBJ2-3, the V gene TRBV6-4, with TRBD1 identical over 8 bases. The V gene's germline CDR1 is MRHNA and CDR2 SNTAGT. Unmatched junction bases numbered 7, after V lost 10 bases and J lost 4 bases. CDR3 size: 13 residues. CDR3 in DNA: TGTGCCACCCAGGGGGCGCGCGCAGATACGCAGTATTTT. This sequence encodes CATQGARADTQYF.

The CDR3 nucleotides read TGTGCCAGCAGACTAGCGGACGTGCACACCGGGGAGCTGTTTTTT. Residues: CASRLADVHTGELFF. The chain uses TRBV2 and TRBJ2-2; 8 nucleotides agree with TRBD2. This CDR3 has 15 residues. The V gene's germline CDR1 is SNHLY and CDR2 FYNNEI. Losses at the gene ends were 6 bases for V and 3 bases for J; bases not matched to a gene: 6. Using reference TRBV2 and TRBJ2-2 for the parts outside the CDR3, the full variable domain is EPEVTQTPSHQVTQMGQEVILRCVPISNHLYFYWYRQILGQKVEFLVSFYNNEISEKSEIFDDQFSVERPDGSNFTLKIRSTKLEDSAMYFCASRLADVHTGELFFGEGSRLTVL.

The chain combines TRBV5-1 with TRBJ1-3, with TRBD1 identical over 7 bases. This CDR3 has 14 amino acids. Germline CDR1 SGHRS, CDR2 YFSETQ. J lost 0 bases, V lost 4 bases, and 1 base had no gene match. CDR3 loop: CASSRDSSGNTIYF. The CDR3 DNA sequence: TGCGCCAGCAGCCGGGACAGCTCTGGAAACACCATATATTTT. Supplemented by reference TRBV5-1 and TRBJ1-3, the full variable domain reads KAGVTQTPRYLIKTRGQQVTLSCSPISGHRSVSWYQQTPGQGLQFLFEYFSETQRNKGNFPGRFSGRQFSNSRSEMNVSTLELGDSALYLCASSRDSSGNTIYFGEGSWLTVV.

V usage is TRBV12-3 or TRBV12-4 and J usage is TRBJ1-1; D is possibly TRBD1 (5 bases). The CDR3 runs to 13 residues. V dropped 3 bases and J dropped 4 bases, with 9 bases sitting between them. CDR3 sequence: CASSFSGTTEAFF. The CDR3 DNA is TGTGCCAGCAGTTTTTCAGGGACCACTGAAGCTTTCTTT.

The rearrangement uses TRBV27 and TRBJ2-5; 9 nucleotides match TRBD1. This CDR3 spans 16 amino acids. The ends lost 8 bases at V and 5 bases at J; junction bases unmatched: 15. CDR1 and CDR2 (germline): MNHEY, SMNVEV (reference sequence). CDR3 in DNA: TGTGCCAGCGCGAAGATGGACAGGGGTAATAAGGAGACCCAGTACTTC. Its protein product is CASAKMDRGNKETQYF.

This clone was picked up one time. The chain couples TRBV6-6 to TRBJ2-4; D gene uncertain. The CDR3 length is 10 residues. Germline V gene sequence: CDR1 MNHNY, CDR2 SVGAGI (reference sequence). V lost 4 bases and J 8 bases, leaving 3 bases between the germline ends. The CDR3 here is CASSFDIQYF. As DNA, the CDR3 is TGTGCCAGCAGTTTTGACATTCAGTACTTC.

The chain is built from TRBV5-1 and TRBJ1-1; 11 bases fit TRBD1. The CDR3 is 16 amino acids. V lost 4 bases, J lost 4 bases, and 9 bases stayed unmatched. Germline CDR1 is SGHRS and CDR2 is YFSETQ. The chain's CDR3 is CASSPRTGGFGTEAFF. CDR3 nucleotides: TGCGCCAGCAGCCCAAGGACAGGGGGCTTCGGCACTGAAGCTTTCTTT.

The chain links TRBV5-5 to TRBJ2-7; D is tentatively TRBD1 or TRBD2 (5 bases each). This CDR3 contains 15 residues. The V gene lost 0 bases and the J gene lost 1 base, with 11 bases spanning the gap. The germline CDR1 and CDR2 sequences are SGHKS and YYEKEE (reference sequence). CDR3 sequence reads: CASSLVGGSSYEQYV. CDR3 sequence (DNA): TGTGCCAGCAGCTTGGTTGGGGGATCGTCCTACGAGCAGTACGTC.

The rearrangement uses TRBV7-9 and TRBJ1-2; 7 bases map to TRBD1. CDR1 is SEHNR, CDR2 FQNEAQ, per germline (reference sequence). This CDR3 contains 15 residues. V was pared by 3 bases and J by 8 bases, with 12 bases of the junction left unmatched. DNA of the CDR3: TGTGCCAGCAGCTTTGCACTAGGGACAGAGGAGGGCTACACCTTC. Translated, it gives CASSFALGTEEGYTF.

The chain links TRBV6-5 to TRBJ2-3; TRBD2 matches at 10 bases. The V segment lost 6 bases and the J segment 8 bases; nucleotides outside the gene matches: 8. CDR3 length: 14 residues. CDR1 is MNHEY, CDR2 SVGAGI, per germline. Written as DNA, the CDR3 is TGTGCCAGCAGAAGCGGGGGGGGCCCCGGTACGCAGTATTTT. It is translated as CASRSGGGPGTQYF.

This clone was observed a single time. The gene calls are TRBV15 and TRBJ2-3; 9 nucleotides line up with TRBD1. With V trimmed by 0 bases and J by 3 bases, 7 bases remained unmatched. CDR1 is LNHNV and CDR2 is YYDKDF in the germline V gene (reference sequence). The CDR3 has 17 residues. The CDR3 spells CATSRDATGGPTDTQYF. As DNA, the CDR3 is TGTGCCACCAGCAGAGATGCCACAGGGGGCCCGACAGATACGCAGTATTTT. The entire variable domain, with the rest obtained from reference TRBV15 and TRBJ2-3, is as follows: DAMVIQNPRYQVTQFGKPVTLSCSQTLNHNVMYWYQQKSSQAPKLLFHYYDKDFNNEADTPDNFQSRRPNTSFCFLDIRSPGLGDTAMYLCATSRDATGGPTDTQYFGPGTRLTVL.

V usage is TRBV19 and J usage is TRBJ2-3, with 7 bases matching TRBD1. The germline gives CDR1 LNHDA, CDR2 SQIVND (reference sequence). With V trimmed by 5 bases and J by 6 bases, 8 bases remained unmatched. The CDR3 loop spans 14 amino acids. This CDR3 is CASSSSGTADTQYF. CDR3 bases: TGTGCCAGTAGTTCCTCCGGGACAGCGGATACGCAGTATTTT.

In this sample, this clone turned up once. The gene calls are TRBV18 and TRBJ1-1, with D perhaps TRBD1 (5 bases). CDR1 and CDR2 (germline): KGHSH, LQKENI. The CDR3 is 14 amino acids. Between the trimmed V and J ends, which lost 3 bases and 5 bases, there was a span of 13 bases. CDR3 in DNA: TGTGCCAGCTCACCGAACCAGGGAAGGACTGAAGCTTTCTTT. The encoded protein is CASSPNQGRTEAFF.

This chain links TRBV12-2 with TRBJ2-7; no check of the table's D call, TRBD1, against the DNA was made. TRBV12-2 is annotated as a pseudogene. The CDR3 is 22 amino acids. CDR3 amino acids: CASRLDADRGLSYCWGFYEQYV. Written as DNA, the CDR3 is TGTGCAAGTCGTTTAGATGCGGACAGGGGGCTCTCCTACTGTTGGGGCTTCTACGAGCAGTACGTC.

The chain's CDR3 is CASSPIGTARNTGELFF. The CDR3 DNA follows: TGTGCCAGCAGCCCCATCGGGACAGCTAGGAACACCGGGGAGCTGTTTTTT. V usage is TRBV5-6 and J usage is TRBJ2-2, with 7 bases fitting TRBD1. Germline V gene data show CDR1 as SGHDT and CDR2 as YYEEEE. This CDR3 has 17 residues. The ends lost 4 bases at V and 1 base at J; junction bases unmatched: 10.

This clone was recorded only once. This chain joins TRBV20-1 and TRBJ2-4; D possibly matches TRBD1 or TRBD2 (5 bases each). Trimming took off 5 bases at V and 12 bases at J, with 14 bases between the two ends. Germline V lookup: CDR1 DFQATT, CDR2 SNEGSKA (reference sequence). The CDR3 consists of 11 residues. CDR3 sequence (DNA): TGCAGTGCTTTAACCGGGACCAATCAGTACTTC. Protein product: CSALTGTNQYF.

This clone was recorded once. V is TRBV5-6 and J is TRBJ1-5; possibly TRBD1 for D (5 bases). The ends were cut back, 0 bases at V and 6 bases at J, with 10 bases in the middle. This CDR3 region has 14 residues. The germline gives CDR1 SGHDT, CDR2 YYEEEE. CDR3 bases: TGTGCCAGCAGCTTGGGGCAGGGTAGTCAGCCCCAGCATTTT. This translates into CASSLGQGSQPQHF.

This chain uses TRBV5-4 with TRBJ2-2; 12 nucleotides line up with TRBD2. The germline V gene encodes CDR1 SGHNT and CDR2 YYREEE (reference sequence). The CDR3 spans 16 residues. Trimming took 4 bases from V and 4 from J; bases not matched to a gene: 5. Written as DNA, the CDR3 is TGTGCCAGCAGCACCCCGACTAGCGGGGGCACCGGGGAGCTGTTTTTT. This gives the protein CASSTPTSGGTGELFF.

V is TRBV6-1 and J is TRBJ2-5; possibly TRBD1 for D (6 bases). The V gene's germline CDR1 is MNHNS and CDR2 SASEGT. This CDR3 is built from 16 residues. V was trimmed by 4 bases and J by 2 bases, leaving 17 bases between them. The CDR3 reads CASSVSQGDWQETQYF. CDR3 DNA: TGTGCCAGCAGTGTATCACAGGGAGATTGGCAAGAGACCCAGTACTTC.

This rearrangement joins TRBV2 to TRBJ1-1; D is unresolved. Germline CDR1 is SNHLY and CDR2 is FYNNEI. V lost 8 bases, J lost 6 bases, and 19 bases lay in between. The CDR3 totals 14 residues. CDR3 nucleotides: TGTGCCAGCCGAGTTCGTGGCCATGAGGCTGAAGCTTTCTTT. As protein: CASRVRGHEAEAFF.

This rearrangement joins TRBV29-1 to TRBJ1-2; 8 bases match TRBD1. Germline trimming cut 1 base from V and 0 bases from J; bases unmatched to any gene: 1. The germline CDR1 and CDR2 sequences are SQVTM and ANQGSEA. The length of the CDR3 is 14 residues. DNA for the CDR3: TGCAGCGTTGAAGGACAGGGGACTAACTATGGCTACACCTTC. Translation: CSVEGQGTNYGYTF. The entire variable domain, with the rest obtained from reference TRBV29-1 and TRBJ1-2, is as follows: SAVISQKPSRDICQRGTSLTIQCQVDSQVTMMFWYRQQPGQSLTLIATANQGSEATYESGFVIDKFPISRPNLTFSTLTVSNMSPEDSSIYLCSVEGQGTNYGYTFGSGTRLTVV.

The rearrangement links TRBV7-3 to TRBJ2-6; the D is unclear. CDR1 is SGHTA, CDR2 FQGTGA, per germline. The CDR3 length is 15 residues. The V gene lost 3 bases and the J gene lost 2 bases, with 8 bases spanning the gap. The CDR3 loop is CASSLGLTGANVLTF. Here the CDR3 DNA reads TGTGCCAGCAGCTTGGGGTTAACTGGGGCCAACGTCCTGACTTTC.